Following are 5 T cell receptor beta chains from one sample sequenced in a study of blood T cell repertoires in COVID-19. The table came from immunoSEQ multiplex PCR; TCRdb's copy has only in-frame clones and leaves some out. This table holds more than 300,000 clones, approximately 87% found once. Material for sequencing was peripheral blood. The receptors here all came from a woman in her forties or fifties with COVID-19, enrolled during active disease.

This sequence joins TRBV3-1 (or the pseudogene TRBV3-2) and TRBJ2-3, with TRBD2 matching over 16 bases. This CDR3 region has 18 residues. Germline lookup yields CDR1 LGHDT and CDR2 YNNKEL (reference sequence). The J segment lost 0 bases and the V segment lost 3 bases, leaving 3 bases of the junction unmatched. The CDR3 DNA sequence: TGTGCCAGCAGCCATGGGGGACTAGCGGGAGGGAGCACAGATACGCAGTATTTT. Translation gives CASSHGGLAGGSTDTQYF.

The V and J genes are TRBV30 and TRBJ2-1; the match to TRBD2 covers 8 bases. This CDR3 contains 14 residues. With 3 bases clipped from V and 5 bases from J, the junction kept 6 bases outside the gene matches. CDR1 is GTSNPN and CDR2 is SVGIG in the germline V gene (reference sequence). Here the CDR3 DNA reads TGTGCCTGGAGGGGGACTAGGGATAACAATGAGCAGTTCTTC. Translating it yields CAWRGTRDNNEQFF.

This rearrangement joins TRBV19 to TRBJ2-3; no clear D gene. With 5 bases removed from V and 9 bases from J, the gap between germline ends came to 15 bases. Germline CDR1 and CDR2: LNHDA and SQIVND (reference sequence). This CDR3 region has 13 residues. This CDR3 reads CASSESSPETQYF. Here the CDR3 DNA reads TGTGCCAGTAGTGAGTCCTCCCCCGAGACGCAGTATTTT.

The chain recombines TRBV4-1 with TRBJ2-7; 9 bases are shared with TRBD2. V was pared by 3 bases and J by 5 bases, with 2 bases of the junction left unmatched. CDR1 is MGHRA, CDR2 YSYEKL, per germline. The CDR3 covers 13 residues. This CDR3 reads CASSHAGGDEQYF. The CDR3 coding sequence is TGCGCCAGCAGCCATGCGGGGGGGGACGAGCAGTACTTC.

This sequence joins TRBV7-9 and TRBJ2-1; maybe TRBD1 (5 bases). Germline V gene sequence: CDR1 SEHNR, CDR2 FQNEAQ (reference sequence). The V end lost 1 base, the J end lost 6 bases, and 13 bases lay between the germline ends. This CDR3 spans 15 amino acids. DNA of the CDR3: TGTGCCAGCAGCTTAGTGGTGTCCCAGGGCAATGAGCAGTTCTTC. This translates into CASSLVVSQGNEQFF. The variable domain in full, with the rest retrieved from reference TRBV7-9 and TRBJ2-1, is DTGVSQNPRHKITKRGQNVTFRCDPISEHNRLYWYRQTLGQGPEFLTYFQNEAQLEKSRLLSDRFSAERPKGSFSTLEIQRTEQGDSAMYLCASSLVVSQGNEQFFGPGTRLTVL.